This is a list of T cell receptor beta chains from one sample in a study of spatial heterogeneity in lung cancer. TCRdb independently ran MiXCR on the 5' RACE reads; one entry per CDR3 protein. Of about 38,000 distinct CDR3 sequences listed, approximately 5.5% are singletons. This specimen was PBMCs, taken at surgery. The receptors were gathered from a male donor with early-stage non-small cell lung cancer. Both conserved end residues are part of each CDR3. D genes are given only for firm matches. Part of the rows lack a size; the others show once, few, many or a class for expanded clones.

j_call clone_size v_call d_call cdr3_nt cdr3_aa
TRBJ1-5 few TRBV3-1 - TGTGCCAGCAGCCAAAAGGGAAGCAATCAGCCCCAGCATTTT CASSQKGSNQPQHF
TRBJ1-2 many TRBV5-1 - TGCGCCAGCAGCTTGAGAGCGCAGGCTGGGATTTCCTATGGCTACACCTTC CASSLRAQAGISYGYTF
TRBJ1-1 many TRBV7-8 TRBD1 TGTGCCAGCAGCTTGACAGGGGGCACTGAAGCTTTCTTT CASSLTGGTEAFF
TRBJ2-1 - TRBV19 TRBD1 TGTGCCAGTAGTAGACAGGGGGCCATTAGTGAGCAGTTCTTC CASSRQGAISEQFF
TRBJ1-1 - TRBV6-5 TRBD1 TGTGCCAGCACAAACAGGGGGCGAGACACTGAAGCTTTCTTT CASTNRGRDTEAFF
TRBJ1-2 - TRBV5-6 - TGTGCCAGCAGCAACTGGCGACTGGACGGCTACACCTTC CASSNWRLDGYTF
TRBJ2-7 many TRBV12-3/TRBV12-4 TRBD1 TGTGCCAGCAGTTTCGGGACAGGGGGTATGTACGAGCAGTACTTC CASSFGTGGMYEQYF
TRBJ2-7 - TRBV12-3/TRBV12-4 TRBD1 TGTGCCAGCAGGTGGACAGGGGGCCCCTACGAGCAGTACTTC CASRWTGGPYEQYF
TRBJ1-2 many TRBV10-3 - TGTGCCATCAAGGGGTCGGGCTACACCTTC CAIKGSGYTF
TRBJ2-1 - TRBV6-2/TRBV6-3 TRBD2 TGTGCCAGCAGATTAATAGCGGGGGGGACCTACAATGAGCAGTTCTTC CASRLIAGGTYNEQFF
TRBJ1-2 - TRBV12-3/TRBV12-4 TRBD1 TGTGCCAGCAGCTTTACAGGGGGCCCCTATGGCTACACCTTC CASSFTGGPYGYTF
TRBJ1-6 many TRBV18 TRBD1 TGTGCCAGCTCACCCGGACAGGTAGATAATTCACCCCTCCACTTT CASSPGQVDNSPLHF
TRBJ2-7 many TRBV12-3/TRBV12-4 - TGTGCCAGCTCGTCCGATCCGAATACCTACGAGCAGTACTTC CASSSDPNTYEQYF
TRBJ2-1 few TRBV10-2 TRBD2 TGCGCCAGCACTTCGGGGGTAGCGGGGGGGCCGGGTGAGCAGTTCTTC CASTSGVAGGPGEQFF
TRBJ1-3 many TRBV10-3 TRBD1 TGTGCCATCAGTGAGTCTACAGGGGGCCGAGGGACCATATATTTT CAISESTGGRGTIYF
TRBJ1-3 medium-sized TRBV20-1 - TGCAGTGCTAGAGACCGCACAGGGCGGACTGGAAACACCATATATTTT CSARDRTGRTGNTIYF
TRBJ2-7 few TRBV18 TRBD1 TGTGCCAGCTCACCAAAGGACAGGGTCAACGAGCAGTACTTC CASSPKDRVNEQYF
TRBJ2-7 few TRBV2 - TGTGCCAGCATCATCCAGGGGCCCTCCTACGAGCAGTACTTC CASIIQGPSYEQYF
TRBJ1-5 - TRBV5-5 - TGTGCCAGCAGCCCCTCACCTTTCGGCTGCAATCAGCCCCAGCATTTT CASSPSPFGCNQPQHF
TRBJ2-5 - TRBV6-1 TRBD2 TGTGCCAGCAGTGATTGGGGGGGGGAAGAGACCCAGTACTTC CASSDWGGEETQYF
TRBJ1-6 few TRBV11-2 TRBD1 TGTGCCAGCAGCTTGGAGACAGGGACGAATTCACCCCTCCACTTT CASSLETGTNSPLHF
TRBJ1-2 - TRBV18 - TGTGCCAGCTCACCACCAGCCAGGGTCACCTATGGCTACACCTTC CASSPPARVTYGYTF
TRBJ2-5 - TRBV21-1 - TGTGCCAGCAGCCTTCCGGGACAGGGCCTAAAGGAAGAGACCCAGTACTTC CASSLPGQGLKEETQYF
TRBJ1-6 - TRBV27 - TGTGCCAGCAGTTTAATGAAGGGTTCCTATAATTCACCCCTCCACTTT CASSLMKGSYNSPLHF
TRBJ2-3 - TRBV5-4 TRBD2 TGTGCCAGCAGCTCCCCTAGCGGGGGGCCCACAGATACGCAGTATTTT CASSSPSGGPTDTQYF
TRBJ2-1 many TRBV20-1 - TGCAGTGCTAGTAGCCAGGGAGCAAGGGTGGTGTTGAATGAGCAGTTCTTC CSASSQGARVVLNEQFF
TRBJ2-3 many TRBV5-4 TRBD1 TGTGCCAGCAGCCCGGGACAGGGGGGTGCAGATACGCAGTATTTT CASSPGQGGADTQYF
TRBJ2-7 few TRBV10-3 TRBD1 TGTGCCGGGGGACAGGGGTTCTCCTACGAGCAGTACTTC CAGGQGFSYEQYF
TRBJ1-6 many TRBV7-2 - TGTGCCAGCAGCCCACGGAATTCACCCCTCCACTTT CASSPRNSPLHF
TRBJ1-1 many TRBV6-5 - TGTGCCAGCAGTTTGGGACGTGAAGCTTTCTTT CASSLGREAFF
TRBJ1-2 many TRBV20-1 - TGCAGTGCTAGAGTAAGCCTTGGCTACACCTTC CSARVSLGYTF
TRBJ1-1 many TRBV30 - TGTGCCTGGAGTGTTCTGGGGGCGATGGCTTTCTTT CAWSVLGAMAFF
TRBJ2-3 many TRBV28 - TGTGCCAGCAGTTCCTCCCCGAATACGCAGTATTTT CASSSSPNTQYF
TRBJ1-2 many TRBV7-2 - TGTGCCAGCACCCTCGGTGACAGCGGCTATGGCTACACCTTC CASTLGDSGYGYTF
TRBJ2-1 - TRBV6-5 TRBD2 TGTGCCAGCAGTCAAACACGACTAGCGGGGGGCGGGGAGCAGTTCTTC CASSQTRLAGGGEQFF
TRBJ2-7 - TRBV12-3/TRBV12-4 TRBD2 TGTGCCAGCAGGGTTAGCGGGGGGGCCTTCCACGAGCAGTACTTC CASRVSGGAFHEQYF
TRBJ2-5 - TRBV28 - TGTGCCAGCAGTTTAGTTAACGGGTTTCGGCGTCAAGAGACCCAGTACTTC CASSLVNGFRRQETQYF
TRBJ2-5 many TRBV5-1 TRBD1 TGCGCCAGCAGCTTAGGACAGGGAAAGGGTGAGACCCAGTACTTC CASSLGQGKGETQYF